Below are 11 T cell receptor beta chains sequenced from a single sample in a study of blood T cell repertoires in COVID-19. TCRdb's copy holds only in-frame clones and misses some; the assay was immunoSEQ multiplex PCR. The sample holds some 100,000 clones, roughly 88% seen once. Material for sequencing was peripheral blood. The receptor set was obtained from a woman older than 75 with active or convalescent COVID-19.

The sample holds a few counts of this clone. The chain couples TRBV28 to TRBJ1-1, with no clear D. This CDR3 has 16 residues. Trimming pared 1 base from V and 0 bases from J, leaving 12 bases between. The germline V gene has CDR1 MDHEN and CDR2 SYDVKM. The chain's CDR3 is CASSLSAGQLNTEAFF. The CDR3 DNA is TGTGCCAGCAGTTTATCGGCGGGTCAGCTGAACACTGAAGCTTTCTTT.

This clone was seen just once. The chain is built from TRBV9 and TRBJ1-4; unclear D gene. Germline CDR1 SGDLS, CDR2 YYNGEE. Trimming cost V 4 bases and J 2 bases, with 12 bases left between them. The CDR3 extends over 15 amino acids. CDR3 bases: TGTGCCAGCAGCCTAGCGGGGTTTACTAATGAAAAACTGTTTTTT. Residues: CASSLAGFTNEKLFF.

The chain employs TRBV5-1 and TRBJ2-3; 8 bases agree with TRBD1. The junction had 5 bases not matched to a gene; V was cut back by 4 bases and J by 1 base. The CDR3 is 15 amino acids. CDR1 is SGHRS, CDR2 YFSETQ, per germline. For the CDR3, the DNA is TGCGCCAGCAGCGAGACAGGGGACCGCACAGATACGCAGTATTTT. It yields the protein CASSETGDRTDTQYF.

The chain uses TRBV29-1 and TRBJ2-1, with D possibly being TRBD2 (5 bases). From germline, CDR1 is SQVTM and CDR2 ANQGSEA. Trimming took off 3 bases at V and 4 bases at J, with 13 bases between the two ends. CDR3 length: 14 residues. The CDR3 reads CSVESGIRYNEQFF. The CDR3 DNA reads as TGCAGCGTTGAGTCGGGGATTCGGTACAATGAGCAGTTCTTC.

The rearrangement uses TRBV3-1 (or the pseudogene TRBV3-2) and TRBJ2-2; TRBD2 agrees at 12 bases. J was trimmed by 5 bases and V by 2 bases; bases with no gene match: 6. Germline CDR1 and CDR2: LGHDT and YNNKEL (reference sequence). The CDR3 totals 17 residues. CDR3 region: CASSQRLAGAGTGELFF. The CDR3 bases are TGTGCCAGCAGCCAAAGACTAGCGGGAGCGGGTACCGGGGAGCTGTTTTTT.

The chain recombines TRBV5-1 with TRBJ2-5, with 8 bases lining up with TRBD1. The CDR3 spans 14 residues. V was pared by 0 bases and J by 13 bases, with 11 bases of the junction left unmatched. From germline, CDR1 is SGHRS and CDR2 YFSETQ. The CDR3 region is CASSLAGQGEKRYF. CDR3 coding DNA: TGCGCCAGCAGCTTGGCAGGACAGGGAGAAAAACGGTACTTC.

The V call is TRBV5-1, the J call TRBJ2-3; 11 bases are a match to TRBD2. V lost 7 bases and J lost 0; bases outside the gene matches: 7. CDR1 is SGHRS and CDR2 is YFSETQ in the germline V gene. This CDR3 comprises 16 residues. The CDR3 sequence: CASGGLAGGSTDTQYF. CDR3 DNA: TGCGCCAGCGGTGGCCTAGCGGGAGGAAGCACAGATACGCAGTATTTT. Full variable domain (outside the CDR3, taken from reference TRBV5-1 and TRBJ2-3): KAGVTQTPRYLIKTRGQQVTLSCSPISGHRSVSWYQQTPGQGLQFLFEYFSETQRNKGNFPGRFSGRQFSNSRSEMNVSTLELGDSALYLCASGGLAGGSTDTQYFGPGTRLTVL.

The chain uses TRBV2 and TRBJ1-1, with TRBD1 as a possible D gene (5 bases). The CDR3 contains 16 residues. Germline CDR1 is SNHLY and CDR2 is FYNNEI. Trimming pared 2 bases from V and 0 bases from J, leaving 13 bases between. The CDR3 bases are TGTGCCAGCAGTGAATGGTCAGGGAATCTGAACACTGAAGCTTTCTTT. Translating gives CASSEWSGNLNTEAFF.

The V call is TRBV19, the J call TRBJ1-1, with D possibly TRBD1 on 5 matching bases. Germline V gives CDR1 LNHDA, CDR2 SQIVND (reference sequence). V lost 3 bases and J lost 3, with 11 bases in between. The CDR3 has 14 residues. CDR3 sequence: CASSIQGKDTEAFF. The CDR3, as DNA: TGTGCCAGTAGTATCCAGGGTAAGGACACTGAAGCTTTCTTT.

The gene calls are TRBV7-3 and TRBJ2-1, with 11 positions matching TRBD2. The length of the CDR3 is 16 residues. Trimming removed 4 bases from V and 5 bases from J; junction bases left unmatched: 7. CDR1 and CDR2 (germline): SGHTA, FQGTGA. The CDR3 DNA reads TGTGCCAGCAGCTCCCGACTAGCGGGACTTCACAATGAGCAGTTCTTC. Protein sequence: CASSSRLAGLHNEQFF.

The V call is TRBV7-9, the J call TRBJ2-2; perhaps TRBD1 as D (5 bases). V was cut by 10 bases and J by 4 bases, with 16 bases left in between. Looked up from germline, CDR1 is SEHNR and CDR2 is FQNEAQ (reference sequence). There are 14 residues in the CDR3. CDR3 amino acids: CATHPRVATGELFF. The CDR3 DNA reads TGTGCCACCCACCCCAGGGTTGCCACCGGGGAGCTGTTTTTT.